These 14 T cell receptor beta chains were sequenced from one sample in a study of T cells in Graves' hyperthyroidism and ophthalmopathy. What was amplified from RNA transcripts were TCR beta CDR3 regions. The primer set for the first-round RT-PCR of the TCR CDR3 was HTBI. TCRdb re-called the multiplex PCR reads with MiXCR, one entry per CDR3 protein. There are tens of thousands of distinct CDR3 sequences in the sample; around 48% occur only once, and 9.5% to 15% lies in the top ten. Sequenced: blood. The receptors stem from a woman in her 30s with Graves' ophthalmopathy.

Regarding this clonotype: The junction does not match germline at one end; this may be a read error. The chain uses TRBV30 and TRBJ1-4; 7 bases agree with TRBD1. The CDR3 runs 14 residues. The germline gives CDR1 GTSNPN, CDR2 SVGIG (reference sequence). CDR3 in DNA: TGTGCCCGGAGTTTCGGGACAGCAGATGAAAAACTGTTTTTT. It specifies CARSFGTADEKLFF.

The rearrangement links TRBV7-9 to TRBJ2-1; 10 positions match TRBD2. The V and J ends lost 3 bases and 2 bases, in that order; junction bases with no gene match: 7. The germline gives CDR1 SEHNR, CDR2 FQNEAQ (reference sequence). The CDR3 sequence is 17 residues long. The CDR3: CASSLTLAGDAYNEQFF. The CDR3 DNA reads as TGTGCCAGCAGCTTGACTCTAGCGGGAGATGCCTACAATGAGCAGTTCTTC.

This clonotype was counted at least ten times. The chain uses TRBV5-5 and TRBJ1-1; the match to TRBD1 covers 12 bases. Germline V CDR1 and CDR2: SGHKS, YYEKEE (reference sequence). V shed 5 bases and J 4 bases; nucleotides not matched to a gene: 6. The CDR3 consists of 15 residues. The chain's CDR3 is CASRGQGAAGTEAFF. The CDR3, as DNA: TGTGCCAGCAGGGGACAGGGGGCGGCGGGCACTGAAGCTTTCTTT.

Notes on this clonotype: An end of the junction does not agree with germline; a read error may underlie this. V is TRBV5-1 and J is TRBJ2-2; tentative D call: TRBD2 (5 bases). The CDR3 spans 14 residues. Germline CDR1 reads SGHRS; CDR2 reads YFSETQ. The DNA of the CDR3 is TGCGCCAGCAGCTTAGACTCTTCAGTGGAGGAGCAGTTTTTT. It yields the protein CASSLDSSVEEQFF.

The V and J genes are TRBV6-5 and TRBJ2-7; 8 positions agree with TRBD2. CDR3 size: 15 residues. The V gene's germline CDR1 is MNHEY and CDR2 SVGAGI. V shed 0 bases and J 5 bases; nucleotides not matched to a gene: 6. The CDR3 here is CASSYSSGSTDEQYF. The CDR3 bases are TGTGCCAGCAGTTACTCGAGCGGGAGTACGGACGAGCAGTACTTC.

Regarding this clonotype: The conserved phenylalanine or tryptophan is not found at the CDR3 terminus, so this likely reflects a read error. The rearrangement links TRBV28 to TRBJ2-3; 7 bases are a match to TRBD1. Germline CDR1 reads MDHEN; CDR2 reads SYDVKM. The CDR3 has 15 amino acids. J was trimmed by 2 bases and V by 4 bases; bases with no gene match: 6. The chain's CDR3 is CASSYRDSFTDTQYL. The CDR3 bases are TGTGCCAGCAGTTACCGGGACAGCTTCACAGATACGCAGTATTTG.

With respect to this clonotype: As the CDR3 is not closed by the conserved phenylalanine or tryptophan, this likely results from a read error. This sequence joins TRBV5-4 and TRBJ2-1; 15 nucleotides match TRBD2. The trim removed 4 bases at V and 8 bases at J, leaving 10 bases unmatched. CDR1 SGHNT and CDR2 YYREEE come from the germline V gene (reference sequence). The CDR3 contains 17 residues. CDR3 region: CASSQGLAGGGEDEQFL. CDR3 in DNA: TGTGCCAGCAGCCAAGGACTAGCGGGAGGGGGTGAGGATGAGCAGTTCCTC.

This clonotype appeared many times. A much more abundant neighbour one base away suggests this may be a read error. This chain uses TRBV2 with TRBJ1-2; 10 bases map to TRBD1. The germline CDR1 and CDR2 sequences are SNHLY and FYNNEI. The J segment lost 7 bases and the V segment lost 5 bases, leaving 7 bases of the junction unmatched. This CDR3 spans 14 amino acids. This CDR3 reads CASSTGQGVRGYTF. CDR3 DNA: TGTGCCAGCAGTACCGGACAGGGGGTTCGTGGCTACACCTTC.

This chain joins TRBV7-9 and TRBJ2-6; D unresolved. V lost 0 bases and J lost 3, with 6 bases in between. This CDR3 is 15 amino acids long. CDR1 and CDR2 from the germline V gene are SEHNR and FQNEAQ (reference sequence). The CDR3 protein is CASSLAFVGANVLTF. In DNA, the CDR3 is TGTGCCAGCAGCTTAGCGTTTGTTGGGGCCAACGTCCTGACTTTC.

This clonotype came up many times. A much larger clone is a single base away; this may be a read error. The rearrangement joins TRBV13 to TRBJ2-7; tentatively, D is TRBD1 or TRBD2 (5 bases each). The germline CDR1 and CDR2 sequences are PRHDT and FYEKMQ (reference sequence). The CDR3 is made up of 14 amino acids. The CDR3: CASGFGTLTGEQYF. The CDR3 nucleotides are TGTGCCAGCGGCTTTGGGACCTTAACCGGCGAGCAGTACTTC.

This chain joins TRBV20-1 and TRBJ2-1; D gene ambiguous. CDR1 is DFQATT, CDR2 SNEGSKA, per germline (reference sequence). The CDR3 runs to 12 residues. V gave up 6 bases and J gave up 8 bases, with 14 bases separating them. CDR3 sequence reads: CSAGMGNDEQFF. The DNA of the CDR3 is TGCAGTGCGGGGATGGGAAACGATGAGCAGTTCTTC.

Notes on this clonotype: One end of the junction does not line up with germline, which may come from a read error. CDR3 DNA: TGTGCCAGCAGCTCTCCAGGGAGAGGGGATTTT. Protein sequence: CASSSPGRGDF. The rearrangement uses TRBV7-9 and TRBJ2-3, with D possibly being TRBD1 or TRBD2 (5 bases each). In germline, CDR1 is SEHNR, CDR2 FQNEAQ (reference sequence). The CDR3 spans 11 residues.

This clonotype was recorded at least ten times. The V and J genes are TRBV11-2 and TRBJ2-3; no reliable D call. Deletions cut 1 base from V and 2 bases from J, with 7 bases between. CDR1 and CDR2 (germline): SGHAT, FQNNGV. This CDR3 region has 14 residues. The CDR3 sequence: CASSLGRATDTQYF. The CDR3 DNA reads TGTGCCAGCAGCTTAGGCCGAGCCACAGATACGCAGTATTTT.

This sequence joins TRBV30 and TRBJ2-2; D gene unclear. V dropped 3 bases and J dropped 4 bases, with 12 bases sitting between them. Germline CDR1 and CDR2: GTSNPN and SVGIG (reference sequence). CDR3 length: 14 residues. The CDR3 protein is CAWSWAGSTGELFF. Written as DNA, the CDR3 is TGTGCCTGGAGCTGGGCTGGGTCCACCGGGGAGCTGTTTTTT.